This T cell receptor (beta chain) was identified in a study of shared clonotypes between healthy human individuals. General observations from the study: Non-shared clonotypes showed lower generation probabilities than clonotypes common to all four donors.

For this clone: Its antigen is unidentified.

Clones were read by immunoSEQ multiplex PCR, and TCRdb kept only the in-frame ones, dropping some. The profile covers approximately 2,000,000 clones, with about 90% appearing a single time and 0.37% taken by the ten largest. CDR3 length: 12 amino acids. Trimming removed 4 bases at V and 6 bases at J, with 10 bases between. Germline V gene lookup returns CDR1 SNHLY and CDR2 FYNNEI. The chain uses TRBV2 and TRBJ2-7; TRBD2 might be the D (5 bases). Material for sequencing was naive CD4+ T cells from PBMCs. Sample subset: CD45RA+ positively selected. This TCR was recovered from a man in his late teens or twenties in good health. Some clones in this sample may be carry-over from other donors' samples. CDR3 sequence reads: CASSVTGFEQYF. For the CDR3, the DNA is TGTGCCAGCAGTGTTACGGGGTTCGAGCAGTACTTC.